The clone carrying this T cell receptor beta chain has ten or more counts. Its antigen is unknown. The data were taken from a study of CD8 T cells in ankylosing spondylitis. The study's findings and limits: In the blood and synovial fluid of reactive arthritis, some motif variants had been previously reported. Disease-associated clones were reportedly significantly overrepresented in matched ankylosing spondylitis synovial fluid. A TCR beta motif made of roughly eight highly homologous variants seemed typical of ankylosing spondylitis blood.

TCRdb independently ran MiXCR on the 5' RACE reads; one entry per CDR3 protein. This table holds about 240,000 distinct CDR3 sequences, approximately 8% found once. Germline V CDR1 and CDR2: KGHSH, LQKENI. Between the trimmed V and J ends, which lost 6 bases and 2 bases, there was a span of 6 bases. CDR3 length equals 12 residues. The chain is built from TRBV18 and TRBJ2-3; no clear D gene. The source material was blood, either unsorted or a sorted T cell fraction (not recorded which). The receptor was isolated from a female donor with ankylosing spondylitis or in good health (not recorded which). CDR3 loop: CASSRFTDTQYF. CDR3 nucleotide sequence: TGTGCCAGCTCGAGATTCACAGATACGCAGTATTTT.